The rows below give T cell receptor beta chains drawn from one sample of a study of patients and donors after allogeneic stem cell transplantation. TCRdb used MiXCR to reprocess the RT-PCR reads, holding one entry per CDR3 protein. The profile shows 160,000 or so distinct CDR3 sequences, 24% of them singletons. The sample was blood, either unsorted or a sorted T cell fraction (not recorded which). These receptors originate from a human donor who was either an allogeneic HSCT recipient or a stem cell or donor lymphocyte infusion donor (not recorded which). It is not recorded whose cells these are; they may come from a transplant donor. Each CDR3 is given with its conserved first and last residue. Fields, in order: clone size, V gene, D gene, J gene, CDR3 DNA, CDR3 protein. A D gene is named only where the DNA matches it firmly. Rows may omit the clone size; those that give it use once, few, many or a size class.

>few|TRBV14|-|TRBJ1-1
TGTGCCAGCAGCCAAGATCTCCTCCGGGGTAAAGCTTTCTTT
CASSQDLLRGKAFF
>few|TRBV6-5|-|TRBJ1-2
TGTGCCAGCACCAAGACAGGTTCTTATGGCTACACCTTC
CASTKTGSYGYTF
>once|TRBV20-1|-|TRBJ1-5
TGCAGTGCTGGCCGACGGCCTCTGGGTCAGCCCCAGCATTTT
CSAGRRPLGQPQHF
>-|TRBV2|-|TRBJ2-3
TGTGCCAGCAGTGTCGGTGGAGATACGCAGTATTTT
CASSVGGDTQYF
>-|TRBV20-1|-|TRBJ2-3
TGCAGTGCTAGATCGGCGGATACGCAGTATTTT
CSARSADTQYF
>-|TRBV20-1|-|TRBJ2-7
TGCAGTGCTAGAGATCGGACCTACGAGCAGTACTTC
CSARDRTYEQYF
>-|TRBV7-9|-|TRBJ2-5
TGTGCCAGCAGCCCCCGGGACTGGTACCAAGAGACCCAGTACTTC
CASSPRDWYQETQYF
>many|TRBV27|TRBD1|TRBJ1-1
TGTGCCAGCAGTAGACAGGGCGGGAGGGGTAACACTGAAGCTTTCTTT
CASSRQGGRGNTEAFF
>few|TRBV9|TRBD1|TRBJ1-6
TGTGCCAGCAGCGTCGCCGACAGGGCTAATTCACCCCTCCACTTT
CASSVADRANSPLHF
>-|TRBV7-3|TRBD2|TRBJ2-1
TGTGCCAGCAGCCCGATCCACTTTTGTGGGGAGGGCAACAATGAGCAGTTCTTC
CASSPIHFCGEGNNEQFF
>-|TRBV6-5|-|TRBJ1-2
TGTGCCAGCAGCTCCAAGGTGGAGGGGGTTAACTATGGCTACACCTTC
CASSSKVEGVNYGYTF
>many|TRBV6-5|TRBD1|TRBJ1-2
TGTGCCAGCAGCAACAGGGGGTCCGACTATGGCTACACCTTC
CASSNRGSDYGYTF
>-|TRBV10-3|-|TRBJ1-5
TGTGCCATCAGTGAGAGGCACCATAGCAATCAGCCCCAGCATTTT
CAISERHHSNQPQHF
>-|TRBV5-1|-|TRBJ2-3
TGCGCCAGCAGCTATGGGGATACGCAGTATTTT
CASSYGDTQYF
>-|TRBV3-1|-|TRBJ1-2
TGTGCCAGCAGCCAAGTCAATTTGGCAGAACAATATGGCTACACCTTC
CASSQVNLAEQYGYTF
>few|TRBV10-3|-|TRBJ2-7
TGTGCCATCAGTGATGTAGGCGGTCTCGTTTTC
CAISDVGGLVF
>-|TRBV18|-|TRBJ2-5
TGTGCCAGCTCACCTAGAGCCCAAGAGACCCAGTACTTC
CASSPRAQETQYF